This T cell receptor (beta chain) was documented in a study of blood T cell repertoires in COVID-19. On the study more broadly: Whether acute or convalescent, the COVID-19 samples came from the United States, Italy and Spain. PBMCs, B-cell-depleted T cells, or T cells provided the cDNA or gDNA that made up the material.

Methods used by the authors: Nucleated cell number was recorded as an estimate derived from reference gene primer amplification. Using immunoSEQ multiplex PCR, the repertoire was profiled, and TCRdb retains in-frame clones only, with some absent. That table supplies the V and J calls and clone size; D and trimming were determined from the DNA. Of 75,000 to 100,000 clones in the sample, 65% to 85% were seen once. The sample was peripheral blood. This clonotype was sampled from a man between 60 and 75 years old with acute or convalescent COVID-19.

CDR3 in amino acids: CASSLGQIYEQYF. The CDR3 bases are TGCGCCAGCAGCTTGGGCCAGATCTACGAGCAGTACTTC. This chain links TRBV5-1 with TRBJ2-7; D unresolved. CDR1 is SGHRS and CDR2 is YFSETQ in the germline V gene. Trimming stripped 0 bases from V and 3 bases from J, with 7 bases between. The CDR3 spans 13 residues.